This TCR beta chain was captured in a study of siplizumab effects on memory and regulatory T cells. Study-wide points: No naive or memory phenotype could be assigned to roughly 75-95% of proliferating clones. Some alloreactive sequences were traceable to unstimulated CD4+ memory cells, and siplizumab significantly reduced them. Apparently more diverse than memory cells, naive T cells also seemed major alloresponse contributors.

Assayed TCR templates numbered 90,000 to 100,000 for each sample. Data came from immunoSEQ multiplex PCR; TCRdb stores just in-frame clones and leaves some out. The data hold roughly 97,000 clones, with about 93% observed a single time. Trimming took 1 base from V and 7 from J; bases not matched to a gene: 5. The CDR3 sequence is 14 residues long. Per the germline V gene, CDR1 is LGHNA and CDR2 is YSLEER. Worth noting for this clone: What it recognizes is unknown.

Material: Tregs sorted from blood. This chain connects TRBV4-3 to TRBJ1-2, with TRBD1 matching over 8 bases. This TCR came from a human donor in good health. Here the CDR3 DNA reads TGCGCCAGCAGCCAAGTTCAGGGGGCGGGTGGCTACACCTTC. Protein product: CASSQVQGAGGYTF.